This is a list of T cell receptor beta chains from one sample in a study of blood T cells in healthy people across ages. One entry per CDR3 protein, called by TCRdb with MiXCR from the 5' RACE reads. The sample contains fewer than 650,000 distinct CDR3 sequences, roughly a quarter of which appear only once. These data also formed part of another study, on T cells of mothers and their children.

Sequencing input: blood. These receptors were obtained from a boy between 2 and 15 years old in good health. Both conserved end residues are part of each CDR3. The D gene is left open where the match is weak. Clone size is not always given. Where it is, it says once, few, many or a class for expanded clones.

>TRBJ1-6|NA|NA|TRBV18
CASSGGGSLDSPLHF
TGTGCCAGCTCGGGCGGGGGTTCTCTTGATTCACCCCTCCACTTT
>TRBJ2-1|few|NA|TRBV12-3/TRBV12-4
CASTVQSSYNEQFF
TGTGCCAGCACTGTACAGAGCTCCTACAATGAGCAGTTCTTC
>TRBJ1-2|NA|NA|TRBV6-5
CASSPLQGRINYGYTF
TGTGCCAGCTCACCTCTCCAGGGACGGATTAACTATGGCTACACCTTC
>TRBJ2-5|NA|NA|TRBV20-1
CSARDTAGTRETQYF
TGCAGTGCTAGAGATACCGCAGGGACGAGGGAGACCCAGTACTTC
>TRBJ1-3|few|NA|TRBV12-5
CASGAIPTWPPAENSGNTIYF
TGTGCTAGTGGTGCAATACCCACGTGGCCCCCGGCAGAAAACTCTGGAAACACCATATATTTT
>TRBJ2-5|NA|NA|TRBV9
CASSAFALQETQYF
TGTGCCAGCAGCGCCTTCGCCCTCCAAGAGACCCAGTACTTC
>TRBJ2-5|NA|NA|TRBV7-9
CASADDQETQYF
TGTGCCAGTGCTGATGATCAAGAGACCCAGTACTTC
>TRBJ1-5|NA|NA|TRBV3-1
CASSQDRRQPQHF
TGTGCCAGCAGCCAAGATCGGCGTCAGCCCCAGCATTTT
>TRBJ2-3|NA|TRBD2|TRBV5-1
CASSLSGLAGSTQYF
TGCGCCAGCAGCCTCTCGGGACTAGCGGGATCAACGCAGTATTTT
>TRBJ1-4|NA|NA|TRBV4-1
CASSWERTNEKLFF
TGCGCCAGCAGCTGGGAAAGAACTAATGAAAAACTGTTTTTT
>TRBJ1-2|few|TRBD1|TRBV30
CAWNPGTGYGYTF
TGTGCCTGGAACCCGGGGACAGGCTATGGCTACACCTTC
>TRBJ2-5|few|NA|TRBV21-1
CASSKTSGIQETQYF
TGTGCCAGCAGCAAAACTAGCGGGATCCAAGAGACCCAGTACTTC
>TRBJ2-2|many|NA|TRBV10-3
CATRQATGQTGELFF
TGTGCCACACGACAGGCTACGGGGCAGACCGGGGAGCTGTTTTTT
>TRBJ2-1|NA|NA|TRBV19
CASSIGLRASLNEQFF
TGTGCCAGTAGTATAGGGCTGAGGGCTAGCCTCAATGAGCAGTTCTTC
>TRBJ1-2|NA|NA|TRBV11-2
CASRTQKTSSYGYTF
TGTGCCAGCAGGACCCAAAAGACAAGCTCTTATGGCTACACCTTC
>TRBJ2-3|NA|TRBD2|TRBV7-2
CASSRRLAGSDTQYF
TGTGCCAGCAGCCGACGACTAGCGGGATCAGATACGCAGTATTTT
>TRBJ2-5|few|TRBD2|TRBV15
CATSSGHRTSSAETQYF
TGTGCCACCAGCAGTGGACACCGGACTAGCTCCGCAGAGACCCAGTACTTC
>TRBJ2-1|NA|NA|TRBV10-2
CASSDFRGASYNEQFF
TGCGCCAGCAGTGACTTTAGGGGGGCATCATACAATGAGCAGTTCTTC
>TRBJ2-5|NA|NA|TRBV20-1
CSARASRVYQETQYF
TGCAGTGCTAGAGCATCCCGGGTCTACCAAGAGACCCAGTACTTC
>TRBJ2-7|few|NA|TRBV10-2
CASSVSAPYEQYF
TGCGCCAGCAGTGTAAGCGCTCCCTACGAGCAGTACTTC
>TRBJ2-7|NA|NA|TRBV6-2/TRBV6-3
CASSYGHPLVGEQYF
TGTGCCAGCAGTTACGGACACCCCCTTGTAGGCGAGCAGTACTTC
>TRBJ1-2|NA|TRBD1|TRBV18
CASSRTGGEGYTF
TGTGCCAGCTCAAGGACAGGGGGTGAAGGCTACACCTTC
>TRBJ2-1|few|TRBD2|TRBV14
CASSQERTSGYNEQFF
TGTGCCAGCAGCCAAGAACGGACTAGCGGCTACAATGAGCAGTTCTTC
>TRBJ2-2|NA|TRBD1|TRBV14
CASSPLTGANTGELFF
TGTGCCAGCAGCCCCCTGACAGGGGCGAACACCGGGGAGCTGTTTTTT
>TRBJ1-4|few|NA|TRBV3-1
CASSQDLSPNEKLFF
TGTGCCAGCAGCCAAGATTTGAGCCCTAATGAAAAACTGTTTTTT
>TRBJ2-5|few|NA|TRBV28
CASRGPGGTQYF
TGTGCCAGCAGGGGTCCTGGAGGGACCCAGTACTTC
>TRBJ1-3|NA|NA|TRBV18
CASSPGQLRGNTIYF
TGTGCCAGCTCCCCGGGACAACTACGGGGGAACACCATATATTTT
>TRBJ1-6|few|NA|TRBV6-1
CAGSEGGDNSPLHF
TGTGCCGGCAGTGAGGGGGGCGATAATTCACCCCTCCACTTT
>TRBJ1-1|NA|NA|TRBV3-1
CASSQESRGTEAFF
TGTGCCAGCAGCCAAGAATCGAGGGGCACTGAAGCTTTCTTT
>TRBJ1-1|NA|NA|TRBV29-1
CSVEEIAEAFF
TGCAGCGTTGAGGAAATCGCTGAAGCTTTCTTT
>TRBJ2-5|few|NA|TRBV7-9
CASSFDLNSGEKETQYF
TGTGCCAGCAGCTTTGACCTGAACTCGGGAGAGAAGGAGACCCAGTACTTC
>TRBJ2-7|NA|TRBD2|TRBV12-5
CASGPTSGRNYEQYF
TGTGCTAGTGGCCCTACTAGCGGGAGGAACTACGAGCAGTACTTC
>TRBJ2-1|NA|NA|TRBV10-2
CASKDPTYNEQFF
TGCGCCAGCAAGGATCCCACCTACAATGAGCAGTTCTTC
>TRBJ2-5|NA|NA|TRBV5-1
CASSLGPGDQETQYF
TGCGCCAGCAGCTTGGGGCCAGGCGACCAAGAGACCCAGTACTTC
>TRBJ2-1|few|NA|TRBV30
CAWSVFSYNEQFF
TGTGCCTGGAGTGTTTTCTCCTACAATGAGCAGTTCTTC
>TRBJ1-5|NA|TRBD1|TRBV7-9
CASSPIGGGQGGGNQPQHF
TGTGCCAGCAGCCCTATTGGAGGGGGACAGGGAGGAGGCAATCAGCCCCAGCATTTT
>TRBJ2-1|NA|TRBD2|TRBV7-2
CASSPRGSGRFNEQFF
TGTGCCAGCAGCCCTCGGGGTAGCGGGAGGTTCAATGAGCAGTTCTTC
>TRBJ2-5|NA|NA|TRBV15
CATAWGVRETQYF
TGTGCCACCGCCTGGGGGGTACGGGAGACCCAGTACTTC
>TRBJ2-3|NA|NA|TRBV14
CASSRYTFRSTDTQYF
TGTGCCAGCAGCCGATACACATTCCGTAGCACAGATACGCAGTATTTT
>TRBJ1-1|NA|NA|TRBV7-3
CASSPHGDTEAFF
TGTGCCAGCAGCCCCCACGGGGACACTGAAGCTTTCTTT
>TRBJ1-5|few|NA|TRBV7-3
CASSSQEGGPQHF
TGTGCCAGCAGCTCGCAGGAAGGGGGGCCCCAGCATTTT
>TRBJ2-5|NA|NA|TRBV30
CAWCGQRGETQYF
TGTGCCTGGTGCGGACAGAGGGGAGAGACCCAGTACTTC
>TRBJ2-6|few|NA|TRBV24-1
CATPRGSLGPGANVLTF
TGTGCCACTCCCCGGGGGTCCCTAGGGCCTGGGGCCAACGTCCTGACTTTC
>TRBJ2-5|few|NA|TRBV18
CASSPLVGGEKTQYF
TGTGCCAGCTCACCCCTTGTAGGGGGGGAAAAGACCCAGTACTTC
>TRBJ2-3|NA|NA|TRBV12-3/TRBV12-4
CASSLQDTWMSTDTEYF
TGTGCCAGCAGTCTTCAGGACACCTGGATGAGCACAGATACGGAGTATTTT
>TRBJ1-6|few|NA|TRBV21-1
CASSDRQGGNSPLHF
TGTGCCAGCAGCGACCGACAGGGCGGTAATTCACCCCTCCACTTT
>TRBJ1-3|few|NA|TRBV4-3
CASSQMTSGNTIYF
TGCGCCAGCAGCCAAATGACCTCTGGAAACACCATATATTTT
>TRBJ2-5|NA|NA|TRBV7-8
CASNQPSREKKTQYF
TGTGCCAGCAACCAACCTAGCCGGGAAAAGAAGACCCAGTACTTC